These 11 T cell receptor beta chains share one sample of origin, sequenced in a study of regulatory T cells in long-lasting Graves disease. Described time point: newly diagnosed GD, antithyroid drugs for less than 3 months. TCR sequences were obtained from RNA taken from PBMCs. To make TCR beta libraries, researchers used iRepertoire HTBI primers and Arm-PCR of CDR3 regions. TCRdb analysed the multiplex PCR reads with MiXCR anew, one entry per CDR3 protein. Among 360,000 or so distinct CDR3 sequences listed, roughly 17% were seen once. These data were also filed under a second study, of T cells in Graves' hyperthyroidism and ophthalmopathy.

The input for sequencing was peripheral blood mononuclear cells (PBMCs), taken at new diagnosis, from a patient treated with antithyroid drugs. The receptors stem from a woman aged 18-29 years with Graves disease.

The chain couples TRBV29-1 to TRBJ1-1; TRBD1 is a possible D gene (5 bases). Germline values: CDR1 SQVTM, CDR2 ANQGSEA. CDR3 size: 13 residues. V shed 3 bases and J shed 5 bases, with 13 bases lying between them. CDR3 in amino acids: CSVDQAWGTEAFF. The CDR3 DNA reads TGCAGCGTTGATCAGGCTTGGGGGACTGAAGCTTTCTTT.

This clonotype was recorded many times. The V gene is TRBV27, the J gene TRBJ2-7; no clear D gene. The CDR3 sequence is 14 residues long. In germline, CDR1 is MNHEY, CDR2 SMNVEV (reference sequence). The germline V and J ends were trimmed by 0 bases and 3 bases, with 9 bases remaining between them. The CDR3 DNA reads as TGTGCCAGCAGTTTATCACCAGTAAACTACGAGCAGTACTTC. This gives the protein CASSLSPVNYEQYF.

This clonotype was picked up many times. This chain joins TRBV18 and TRBJ2-1, with 10 nucleotides matching TRBD1. The CDR3 contains 15 residues. The junction had 6 bases not matched to a gene; V was cut back by 3 bases and J by 7 bases. Germline V gene sequence: CDR1 KGHSH, CDR2 LQKENI. The CDR3 sequence is CASSPTGGVGNEQFF. For the CDR3, the DNA is TGTGCCAGCTCACCGACAGGGGGCGTTGGAAATGAGCAGTTCTTC.

In this sample, this clonotype turned up many times. At one of its ends the junction is not consistent with the germline gene, which may arise from a read error. The chain recombines TRBV7-9 with TRBJ2-7; perhaps D is TRBD1 or TRBD2 (5 bases each). Germline lookup yields CDR1 SEHNR and CDR2 FQNEAQ (reference sequence). This CDR3 comprises 13 residues. CDR3 DNA: TGTGCCAGCAGCAATTCCGGGACGCCAGGTGGGGGCTTC. This gives the protein CASSNSGTPGGGF.

This clonotype was counted many times. Relative to the germline gene, one junction end is altered; a read error may explain this. This chain links TRBV5-1 with TRBJ2-4; D call uncertain. CDR3 size: 16 residues. Germline V CDR1 and CDR2: SGHRS, YFSETQ. The CDR3 nucleotides read TGTGCCAGCAGCTTGCCGCGCCCCCAGCCGGGAAACATTCAGTACTTC. Encoded protein: CASSLPRPQPGNIQYF.

CDR3 sequence (DNA): TGCGCCAGCCAGCTTCAGGCCGTAAAGGGGGAGCTGTTTTTT. Amino acids: CASQLQAVKGELFF. This chain uses TRBV5-1 with TRBJ2-2, with no clear D. This CDR3 region has 14 residues. From germline, CDR1 is SGHRS and CDR2 YFSETQ. Deletions cut 7 bases from V and 8 bases from J, with 18 bases between. Combining the CDR3 with reference TRBV5-1 and TRBJ2-2 gives the whole variable domain KAGVTQTPRYLIKTRGQQVTLSCSPISGHRSVSWYQQTPGQGLQFLFEYFSETQRNKGNFPGRFSGRQFSNSRSEMNVSTLELGDSALYLCASQLQAVKGELFFGEGSRLTVL.

This clonotype occurred many times. The chain couples TRBV9 to TRBJ1-1, with TRBD1 matching over 7 bases. CDR3 length: 13 residues. Germline V lookup: CDR1 SGDLS, CDR2 YYNGEE. The V segment lost 0 bases and the J segment 5 bases; nucleotides outside the gene matches: 1. In DNA, the CDR3 is TGTGCCAGCAGCGTAGAGGGGGCAACTGAAGCTTTCTTT. Residues: CASSVEGATEAFF.

Comments on this clonotype: A read error may explain this, as a much larger clone is one base away. The chain recombines TRBV20-1 with TRBJ2-2; D might be TRBD2 (5 bases). Germline V lookup: CDR1 DFQATT, CDR2 SNEGSKA (reference sequence). With 6 bases removed from V and 6 bases from J, the gap between germline ends came to 17 bases. The CDR3 is made up of 14 amino acids. CDR3 nucleotide sequence: TGCAGTGCCCGGAACGGGGTTCGGTCCGGGGAGCTGTTTTTT. This sequence encodes CSARNGVRSGELFF.

The chain recombines TRBV27 with TRBJ2-7, with a possible D match to TRBD2 (5 bases). Germline loops: CDR1 MNHEY, CDR2 SMNVEV (reference sequence). The length of the CDR3 is 14 residues. The ends were cut back, 3 bases at V and 0 bases at J, with 9 bases in the middle. The CDR3 region is CASSFRGSSYEQYF. The DNA for the CDR3 is TGTGCCAGCAGTTTCCGGGGTAGCTCCTACGAGCAGTACTTC.

The CDR3: CATSDISGSGTDTQYF. The DNA of the CDR3 is TGTGCCACCAGTGATATTAGCGGGAGCGGGACAGATACGCAGTATTTT. The genes are TRBV24-1 and TRBJ2-3; 9 bases line up with TRBD2. The trim removed 3 bases at V and 3 bases at J, leaving 6 bases unmatched. Germline loops: CDR1 KGHDR, CDR2 SFDVKD. The CDR3 runs 16 residues.

As to this clonotype: A much larger clone lies one base from this, so it may be a read error. The V gene is TRBV27, the J gene TRBJ2-7; no reliable D call. V was trimmed by 8 bases and J by 6 bases, leaving 14 bases between them. The CDR3 totals 12 residues. Germline CDR1 MNHEY, CDR2 SMNVEV (reference sequence). The CDR3 is CASSLFGAEQYF. CDR3 bases: TGTGCCAGCTCACTCTTCGGCGCCGAGCAGTACTTC.